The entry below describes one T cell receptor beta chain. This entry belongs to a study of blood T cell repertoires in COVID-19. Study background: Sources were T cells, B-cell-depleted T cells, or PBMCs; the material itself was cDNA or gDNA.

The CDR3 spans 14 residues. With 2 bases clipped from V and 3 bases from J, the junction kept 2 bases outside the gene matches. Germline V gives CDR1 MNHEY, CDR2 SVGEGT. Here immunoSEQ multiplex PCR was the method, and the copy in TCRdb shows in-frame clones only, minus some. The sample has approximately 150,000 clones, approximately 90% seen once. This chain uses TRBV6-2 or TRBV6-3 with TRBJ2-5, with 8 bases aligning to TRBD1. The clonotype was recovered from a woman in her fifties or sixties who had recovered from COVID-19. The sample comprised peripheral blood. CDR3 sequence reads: CASSYRQGKETQYF. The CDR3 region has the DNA TGTGCCAGCAGTTACCGACAGGGGAAAGAGACCCAGTACTTC.